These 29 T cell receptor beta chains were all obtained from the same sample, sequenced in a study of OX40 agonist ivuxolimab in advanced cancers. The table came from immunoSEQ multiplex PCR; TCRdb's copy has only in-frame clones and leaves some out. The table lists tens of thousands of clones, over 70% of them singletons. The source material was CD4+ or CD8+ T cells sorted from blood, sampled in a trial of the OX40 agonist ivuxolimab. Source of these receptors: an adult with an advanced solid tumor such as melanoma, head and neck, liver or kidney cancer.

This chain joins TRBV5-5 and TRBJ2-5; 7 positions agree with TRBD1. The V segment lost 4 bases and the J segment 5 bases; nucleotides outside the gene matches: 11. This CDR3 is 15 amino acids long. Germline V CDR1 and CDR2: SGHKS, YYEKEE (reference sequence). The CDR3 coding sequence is TGTGCCAGCAGCCCCCGACAGGGAACCTTTGAGACCCAGTACTTC. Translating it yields CASSPRQGTFETQYF.

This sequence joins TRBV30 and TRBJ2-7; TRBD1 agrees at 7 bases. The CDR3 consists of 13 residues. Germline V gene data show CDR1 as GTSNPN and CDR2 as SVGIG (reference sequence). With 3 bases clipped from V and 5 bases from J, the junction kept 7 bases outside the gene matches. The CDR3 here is CAWSTGVSNEQYF. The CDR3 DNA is TGTGCCTGGAGCACAGGGGTCTCGAACGAGCAGTACTTC. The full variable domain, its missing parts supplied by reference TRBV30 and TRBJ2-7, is SQTIHQWPATLVQPVGSPLSLECTVEGTSNPNLYWYRQAAGRGLQLLFYSVGIGQISSEVPQNLSASRPQDRQFILSSKKLLLSDSGFYLCAWSTGVSNEQYFGPGTRLTVT.

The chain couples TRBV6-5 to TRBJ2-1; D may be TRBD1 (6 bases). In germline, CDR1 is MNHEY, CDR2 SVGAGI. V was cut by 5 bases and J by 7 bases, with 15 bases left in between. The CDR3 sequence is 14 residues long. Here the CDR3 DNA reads TGTGCCAGCAGTAAAACAGGGCCTGGGAATGAGCAGTTCTTC. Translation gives CASSKTGPGNEQFF.

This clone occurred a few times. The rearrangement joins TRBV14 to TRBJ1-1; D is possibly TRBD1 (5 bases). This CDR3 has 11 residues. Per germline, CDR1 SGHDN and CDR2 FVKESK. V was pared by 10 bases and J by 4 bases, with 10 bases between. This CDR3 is CATGRGTEAFF. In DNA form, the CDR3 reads TGTGCCACAGGGAGGGGCACTGAAGCTTTCTTT.

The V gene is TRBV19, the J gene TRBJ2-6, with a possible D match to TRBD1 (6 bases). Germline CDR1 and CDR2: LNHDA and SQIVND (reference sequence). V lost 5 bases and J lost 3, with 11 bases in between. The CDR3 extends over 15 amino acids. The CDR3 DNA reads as TGTGCCAGTAGTGGGAACAGGGTTGGGGCCAACGTCCTGACTTTC. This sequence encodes CASSGNRVGANVLTF.

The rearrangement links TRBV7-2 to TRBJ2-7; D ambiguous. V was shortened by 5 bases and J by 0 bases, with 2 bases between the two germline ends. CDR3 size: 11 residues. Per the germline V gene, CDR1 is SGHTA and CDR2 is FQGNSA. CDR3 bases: TGTGCCAGCAGCGTCTCCTACGAGCAGTACTTC. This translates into CASSVSYEQYF. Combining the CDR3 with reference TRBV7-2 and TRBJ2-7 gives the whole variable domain GAGVSQSPSNKVTEKGKDVELRCDPISGHTALYWYRQSLGQGLEFLIYFQGNSAPDKSGLPSDRFSAERTGGSVSTLTIQRTQQEDSAVYLCASSVSYEQYFGPGTRLTVT.

DNA of the CDR3: TGTGCCAGCAGCTTAGCCCCAGGGGGAGACACTGAAGCTTTCTTT. Its translation: CASSLAPGGDTEAFF. The chain employs TRBV11-2 and TRBJ1-1, with 7 bases identical to TRBD1. CDR1 is SGHAT, CDR2 FQNNGV, per germline. CDR3 length: 15 amino acids. V lost 1 base, J lost 3 bases, and 5 bases stayed unmatched.

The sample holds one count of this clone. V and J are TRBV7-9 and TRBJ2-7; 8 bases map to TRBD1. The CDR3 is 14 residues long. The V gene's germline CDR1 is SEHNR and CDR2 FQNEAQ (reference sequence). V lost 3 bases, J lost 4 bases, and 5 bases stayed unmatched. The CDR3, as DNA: TGTGCCAGCAGCTTTTCAGGGGGCCGGTACGAGCAGTACTTC. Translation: CASSFSGGRYEQYF.

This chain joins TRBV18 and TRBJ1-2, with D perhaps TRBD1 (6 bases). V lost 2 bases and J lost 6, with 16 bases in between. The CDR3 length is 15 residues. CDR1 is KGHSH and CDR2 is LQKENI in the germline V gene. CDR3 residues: CASSPKGHRDDGYTF. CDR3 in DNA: TGTGCCAGCTCACCAAAAGGCCACAGGGACGATGGCTACACCTTC.

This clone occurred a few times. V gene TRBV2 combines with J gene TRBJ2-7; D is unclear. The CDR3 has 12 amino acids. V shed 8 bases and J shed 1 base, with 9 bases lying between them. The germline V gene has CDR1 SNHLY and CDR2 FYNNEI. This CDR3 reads CASGAASYEQYF. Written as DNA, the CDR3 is TGTGCCAGCGGAGCTGCTTCCTACGAGCAGTACTTC.

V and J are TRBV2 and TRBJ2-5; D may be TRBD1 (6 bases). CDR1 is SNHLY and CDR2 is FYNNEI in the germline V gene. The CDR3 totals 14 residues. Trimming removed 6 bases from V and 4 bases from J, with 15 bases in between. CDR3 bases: TGTGCCAGCAGGGAACAGGGCCTGAGAGAGACCCAGTACTTC. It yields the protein CASREQGLRETQYF.

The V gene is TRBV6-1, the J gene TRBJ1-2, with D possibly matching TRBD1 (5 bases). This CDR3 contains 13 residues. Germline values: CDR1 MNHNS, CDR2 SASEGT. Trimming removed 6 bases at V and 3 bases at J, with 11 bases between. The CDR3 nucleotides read TGTGCCAGCAGGTCCGGGACGGACTATGGCTACACCTTC. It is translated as CASRSGTDYGYTF.

The CDR3 protein is CASSGGQGRTEAFF. CDR3 in DNA: TGTGCCAGCAGCGGGGGACAGGGGAGGACTGAAGCTTTCTTT. The chain employs TRBV6-1 and TRBJ1-1; 10 bases align to TRBD1. From germline, CDR1 is MNHNS and CDR2 SASEGT. V shed 6 bases, J shed 5 bases, and the junction held 6 bases outside the gene matches. The CDR3 is made up of 14 amino acids.

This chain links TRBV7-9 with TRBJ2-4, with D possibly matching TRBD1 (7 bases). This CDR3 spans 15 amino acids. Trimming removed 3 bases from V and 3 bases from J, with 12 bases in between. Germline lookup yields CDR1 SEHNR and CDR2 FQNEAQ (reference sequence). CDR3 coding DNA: TGTGCCAGCAGCTTCAGGGGGGCCGGCAAAAACATTCAGTACTTC. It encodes CASSFRGAGKNIQYF. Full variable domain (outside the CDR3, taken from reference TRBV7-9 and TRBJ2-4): DTGVSQNPRHKITKRGQNVTFRCDPISEHNRLYWYRQTLGQGPEFLTYFQNEAQLEKSRLLSDRFSAERPKGSFSTLEIQRTEQGDSAMYLCASSFRGAGKNIQYFGAGTRLSVL.

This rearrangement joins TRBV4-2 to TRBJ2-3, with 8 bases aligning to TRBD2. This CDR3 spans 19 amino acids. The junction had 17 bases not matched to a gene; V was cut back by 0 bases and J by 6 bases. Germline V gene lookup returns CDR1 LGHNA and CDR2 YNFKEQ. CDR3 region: CASSQDGPRSGGLSDTQYF. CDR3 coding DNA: TGTGCCAGCAGCCAAGATGGGCCCCGGAGCGGGGGTCTGAGTGATACGCAGTATTTT.

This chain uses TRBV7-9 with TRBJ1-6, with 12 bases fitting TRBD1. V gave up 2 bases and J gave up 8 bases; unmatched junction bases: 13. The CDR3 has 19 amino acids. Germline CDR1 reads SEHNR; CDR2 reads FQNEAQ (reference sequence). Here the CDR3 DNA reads TGTGCCAGCAGCTTATATTGGGGACAGGGGGCTTCGACGGATTCACCCCTCCACTTT. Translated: CASSLYWGQGASTDSPLHF.

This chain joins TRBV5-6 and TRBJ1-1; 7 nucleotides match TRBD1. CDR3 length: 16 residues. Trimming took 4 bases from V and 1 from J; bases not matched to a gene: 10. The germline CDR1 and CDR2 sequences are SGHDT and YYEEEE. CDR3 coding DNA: TGTGCCAGCAGCCTCAAGTATAACAGGGGGAACACTGAAGCTTTCTTT. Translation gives CASSLKYNRGNTEAFF.

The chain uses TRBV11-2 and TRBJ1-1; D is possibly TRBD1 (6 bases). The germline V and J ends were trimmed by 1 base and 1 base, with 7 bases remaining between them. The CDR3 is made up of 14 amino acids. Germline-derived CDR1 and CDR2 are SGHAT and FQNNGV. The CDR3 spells CASSLGGRNTEAFF. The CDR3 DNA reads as TGTGCCAGCAGCTTAGGGGGGCGGAACACTGAAGCTTTCTTT. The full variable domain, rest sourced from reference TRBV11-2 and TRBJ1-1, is EAGVAQSPRYKIIEKRQSVAFWCNPISGHATLYWYQQILGQGPKLLIQFQNNGVVDDSQLPKDRFSAERLKGVDSTLKIQPAKLEDSAVYLCASSLGGRNTEAFFGQGTRLTVV.

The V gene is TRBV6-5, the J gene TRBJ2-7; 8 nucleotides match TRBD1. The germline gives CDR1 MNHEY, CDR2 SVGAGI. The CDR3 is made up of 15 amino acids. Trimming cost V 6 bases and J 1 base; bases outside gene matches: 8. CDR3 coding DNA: TGTGCCAGCAGACCCTACAGGGGGGCGTCCTACGAGCAGTACTTC. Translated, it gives CASRPYRGASYEQYF.

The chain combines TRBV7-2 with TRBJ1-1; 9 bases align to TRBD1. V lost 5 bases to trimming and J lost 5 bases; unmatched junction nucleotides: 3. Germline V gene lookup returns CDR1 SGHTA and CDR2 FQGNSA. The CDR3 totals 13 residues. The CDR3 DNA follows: TGTGCCAGCAGCCCGACAGGGGGTACTGAAGCTTTCTTT. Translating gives CASSPTGGTEAFF.

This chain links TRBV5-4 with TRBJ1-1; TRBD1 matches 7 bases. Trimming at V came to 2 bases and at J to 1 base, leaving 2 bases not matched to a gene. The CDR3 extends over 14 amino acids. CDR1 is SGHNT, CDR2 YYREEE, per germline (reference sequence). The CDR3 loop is CASSLRTGNTEAFF. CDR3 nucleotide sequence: TGTGCCAGCAGCTTAAGGACAGGGAACACTGAAGCTTTCTTT. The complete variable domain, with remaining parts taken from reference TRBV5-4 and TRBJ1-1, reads ETGVTQSPTHLIKTRGQQVTLRCSSQSGHNTVSWYQQALGQGPQFIFQYYREEENGRGNFPPRFSGLQFPNYSSELNVNALELDDSALYLCASSLRTGNTEAFFGQGTRLTVV.

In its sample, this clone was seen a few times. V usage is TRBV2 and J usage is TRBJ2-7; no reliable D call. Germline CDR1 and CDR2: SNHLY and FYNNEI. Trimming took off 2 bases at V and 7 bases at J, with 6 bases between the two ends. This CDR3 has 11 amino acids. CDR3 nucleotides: TGTGCCAGCAGTGAATTTGGGGAGCAGTACTTC. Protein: CASSEFGEQYF.

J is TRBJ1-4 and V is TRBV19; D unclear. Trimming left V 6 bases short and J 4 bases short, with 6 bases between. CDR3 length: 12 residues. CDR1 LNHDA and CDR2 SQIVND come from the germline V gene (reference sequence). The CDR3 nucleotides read TGTGCCAGTAGCGGGCATAATGAAAAACTGTTTTTT. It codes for CASSGHNEKLFF. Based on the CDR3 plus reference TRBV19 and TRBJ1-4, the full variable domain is DGGITQSPKYLFRKEGQNVTLSCEQNLNHDAMYWYRQDPGQGLRLIYYSQIVNDFQKGDIAEGYSVSREKKESFPLTVTSAQKNPTAFYLCASSGHNEKLFFGSGTQLSVL.

The CDR3 spells CASSAASSGQGYLRDSEQYF. DNA of the CDR3: TGTGCCAGCAGCGCCGCGTCATCGGGACAGGGCTATCTAAGGGATTCCGAGCAGTACTTC. The chain links TRBV9 to TRBJ2-7; 9 bases agree with TRBD1. The CDR3 is made up of 20 amino acids. Germline V gene lookup returns CDR1 SGDLS and CDR2 YYNGEE. With 3 bases clipped from V and 6 bases from J, the junction kept 25 bases outside the gene matches.

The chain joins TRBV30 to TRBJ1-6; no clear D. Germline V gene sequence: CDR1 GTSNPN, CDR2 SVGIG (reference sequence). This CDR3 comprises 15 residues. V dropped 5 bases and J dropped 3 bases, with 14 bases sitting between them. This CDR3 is CAWQLEAGYNSPLHF. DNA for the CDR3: TGTGCCTGGCAGTTGGAGGCAGGCTATAATTCACCCCTCCACTTT.

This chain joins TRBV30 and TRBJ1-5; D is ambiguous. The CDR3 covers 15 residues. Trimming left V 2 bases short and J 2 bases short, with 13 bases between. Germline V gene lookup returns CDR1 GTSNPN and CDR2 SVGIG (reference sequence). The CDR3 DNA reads TGTGCCTGGAGTAAAGTTGCTGTTGGCAATCAGCCCCAGCATTTT. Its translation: CAWSKVAVGNQPQHF.

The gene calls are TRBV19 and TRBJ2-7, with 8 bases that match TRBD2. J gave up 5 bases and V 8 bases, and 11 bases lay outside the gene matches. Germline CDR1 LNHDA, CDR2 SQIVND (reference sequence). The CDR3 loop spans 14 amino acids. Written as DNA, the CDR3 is TGTGCCAGTGCCCCCATAGCGGGGCGCAACGAGCAGTACTTC. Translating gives CASAPIAGRNEQYF.

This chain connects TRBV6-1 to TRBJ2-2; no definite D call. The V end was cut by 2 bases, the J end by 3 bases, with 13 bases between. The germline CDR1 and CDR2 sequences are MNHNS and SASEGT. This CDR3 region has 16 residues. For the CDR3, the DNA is TGTGCCAGCAGTGAATATCGGACCTCTTACACCGGGGAGCTGTTTTTT. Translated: CASSEYRTSYTGELFF.

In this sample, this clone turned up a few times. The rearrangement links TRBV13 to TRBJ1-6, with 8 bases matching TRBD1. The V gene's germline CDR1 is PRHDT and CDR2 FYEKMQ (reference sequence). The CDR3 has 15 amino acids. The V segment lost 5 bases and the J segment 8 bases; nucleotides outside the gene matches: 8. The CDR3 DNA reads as TGTGCCAGCAGCCACCTCAGGGGGCGCGATTCACCCCTCCACTTT. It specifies CASSHLRGRDSPLHF.